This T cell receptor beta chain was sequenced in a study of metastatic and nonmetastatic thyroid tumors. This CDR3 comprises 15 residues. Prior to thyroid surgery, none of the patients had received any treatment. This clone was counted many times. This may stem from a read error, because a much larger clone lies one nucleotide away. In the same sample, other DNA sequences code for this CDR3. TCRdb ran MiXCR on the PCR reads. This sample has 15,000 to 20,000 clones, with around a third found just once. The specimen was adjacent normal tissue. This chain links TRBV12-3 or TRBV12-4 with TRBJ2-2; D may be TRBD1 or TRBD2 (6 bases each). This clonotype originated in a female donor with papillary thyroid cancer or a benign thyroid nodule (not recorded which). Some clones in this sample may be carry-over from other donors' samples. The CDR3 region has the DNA TGTGCCAGCAGTTTGGGGGGCGCGAACACCGGGGAGCTGTTTTTC. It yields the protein CASSLGGANTGELFF.